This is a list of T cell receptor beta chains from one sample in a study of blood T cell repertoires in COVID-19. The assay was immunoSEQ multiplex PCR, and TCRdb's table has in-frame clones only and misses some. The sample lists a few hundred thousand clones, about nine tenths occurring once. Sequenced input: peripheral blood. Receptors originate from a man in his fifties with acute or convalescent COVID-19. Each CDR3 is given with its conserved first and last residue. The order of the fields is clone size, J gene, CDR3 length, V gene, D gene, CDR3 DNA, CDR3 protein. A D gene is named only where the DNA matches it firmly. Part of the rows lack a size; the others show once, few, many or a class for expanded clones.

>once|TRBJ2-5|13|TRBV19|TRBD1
TGTGCCAGTAGGAAAAACAGGGGTGAGACCCAGTACTTC
CASRKNRGETQYF
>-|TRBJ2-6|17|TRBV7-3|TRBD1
TGTGCCAGCAGCTCGAGGGGGACAGGGTCCGGGGCCAACGTCCTGACTTTC
CASSSRGTGSGANVLTF
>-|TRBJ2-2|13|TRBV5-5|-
TGTGCCAGCAGCTTACGGCCAGGGAAGGAGCTGTTTTTT
CASSLRPGKELFF
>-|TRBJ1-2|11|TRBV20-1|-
TGCAGTGCGCCGCGGGGATCGGGCTACACCTTC
CSAPRGSGYTF
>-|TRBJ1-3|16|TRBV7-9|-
TGTGCCAGCAGCTTAAGTGCGACTGCTTCTGGAAACACCATATATTTT
CASSLSATASGNTIYF
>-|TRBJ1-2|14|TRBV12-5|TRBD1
TGTGCTAGTGGACCGGGGACAGGGTTCTATGGCTACACCTTC
CASGPGTGFYGYTF
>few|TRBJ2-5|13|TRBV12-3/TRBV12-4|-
TGTGCCAGCAGTCAGGGGACCCCAGAGACCCAGTACTTC
CASSQGTPETQYF
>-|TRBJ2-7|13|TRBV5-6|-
TGTGCCAGCAGCTGGAGGTCAGGGGACGAGCAGTACTTC
CASSWRSGDEQYF
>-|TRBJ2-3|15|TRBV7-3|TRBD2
TGTGCCAGCAGCCCTAGCGGGGGGGCTTCAGATACGCAGTATTTT
CASSPSGGASDTQYF
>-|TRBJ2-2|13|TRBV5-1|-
TGCGCCAGCAACCCGGGGTACACCGGGGAGCTGTTTTTT
CASNPGYTGELFF
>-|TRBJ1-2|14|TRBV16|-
TGTGCCAGCAGCCAGGTCCCAGCTAACTATGGCTACACCTTC
CASSQVPANYGYTF
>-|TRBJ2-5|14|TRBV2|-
TGTGCCAGCAGTGAAGCCACAGGGTCGAGTGCCCAGTACTTC
CASSEATGSSAQYF
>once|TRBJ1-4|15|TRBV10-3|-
TGTGCCATCAGTGAAGAGGCCAGCACTAATGAAAAACTGTTTTTT
CAISEEASTNEKLFF
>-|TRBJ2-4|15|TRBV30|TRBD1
TGTGCCTGGGAGGACCCGGGACAGGCAAAAAACATTCAGTACTTC
CAWEDPGQAKNIQYF
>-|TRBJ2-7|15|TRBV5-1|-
TGCGCCAGCAGCTTCCCCCAAGACAGCTCCTACGAGCAGTACTTC
CASSFPQDSSYEQYF
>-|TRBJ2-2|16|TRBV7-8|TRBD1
TGTGCCAGCAGCACCAGGGACAGGGGGAACACCGGGGAGCTGTTTTTT
CASSTRDRGNTGELFF
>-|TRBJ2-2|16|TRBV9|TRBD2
TGTGCCAGCAGCGTAGGGCTAGCGGTGAACACCGGGGAGCTGTTTTTT
CASSVGLAVNTGELFF
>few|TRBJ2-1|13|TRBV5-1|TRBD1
TGCGCCAGCAGCCAAGGGACAGGGGATGAGCAGTTCTTC
CASSQGTGDEQFF
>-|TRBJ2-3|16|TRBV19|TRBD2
TGTGCCAGTAGTACCTTAGCGGGGTGGGGCACAGATACGCAGTATTTT
CASSTLAGWGTDTQYF
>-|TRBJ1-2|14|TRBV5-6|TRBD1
TGTGCCAGCAGCTTACAGGGACAGGCGCTAGGCTACACCTTC
CASSLQGQALGYTF
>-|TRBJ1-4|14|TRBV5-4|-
TGTGCCAGCAGCTTGGGCAGGACTAATGAAAAACTGTTTTTT
CASSLGRTNEKLFF
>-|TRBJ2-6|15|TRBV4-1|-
TGCGCCAGCAGCCAAGCCGTCTCTGGGGCCAACGTCCTGACTTTC
CASSQAVSGANVLTF
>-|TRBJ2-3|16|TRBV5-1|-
TGCGCCAGCAGCCCGACCTGGGGGGGGGCCGGAGATACGCAGTATTTT
CASSPTWGGAGDTQYF
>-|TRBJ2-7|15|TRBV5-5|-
TGTGCCAGCAGCACCCTGTCCAGCGGTACCTACGAGCAGTACTTC
CASSTLSSGTYEQYF
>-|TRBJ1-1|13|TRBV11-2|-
TGTGCCAGCGTGACAAGCCCCAACACTGAAGCTTTCTTT
CASVTSPNTEAFF
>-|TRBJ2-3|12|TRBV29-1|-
TGCAGCGTTGGGGCTCTGGCAGATACGCAGTATTTT
CSVGALADTQYF
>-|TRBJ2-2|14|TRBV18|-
TGTGCCAGCTCACCCCGAGAGGGCAGCGGGGAGCTGTTTTTT
CASSPREGSGELFF
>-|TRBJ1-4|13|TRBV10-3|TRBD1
TGTGCCATCAGCAGGGGGCGCGGTGAAAAACTGTTTTTT
CAISRGRGEKLFF
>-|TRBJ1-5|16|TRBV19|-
TGTGCCAGTAGTATAGATTGGCAGGGAAGTAATCAGCCCCAGCATTTT
CASSIDWQGSNQPQHF
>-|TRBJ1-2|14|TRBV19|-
TGTGCCAGTAGTATAGATGTGACTTGGTATGGCTACACCTTC
CASSIDVTWYGYTF
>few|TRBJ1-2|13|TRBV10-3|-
TGTGCCATCAGTGGTATACGGGATGATGGCTACACCTTC
CAISGIRDDGYTF
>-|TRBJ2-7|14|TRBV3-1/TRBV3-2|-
TGTGCCAGCAACCATGGAGGCACAGCCTACGAGCAGTACTTC
CASNHGGTAYEQYF
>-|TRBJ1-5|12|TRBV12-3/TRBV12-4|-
TGTGCCAGCAGTTTTTCGAGTCAGCCCCAGCATTTT
CASSFSSQPQHF
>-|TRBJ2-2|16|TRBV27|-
TGTGCCAGCAGTTTATCGGCAGGCACTGGCACCGGGGAGCTGTTTTTT
CASSLSAGTGTGELFF
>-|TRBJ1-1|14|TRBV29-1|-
TGCAGCGTTGACCCCCACGGGGGTCGGACTGAAGCTTTCTTT
CSVDPHGGRTEAFF
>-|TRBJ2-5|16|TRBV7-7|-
TGTGCTAGCAGCCAAGGGGGTGACCACAATGGGGAGACCCAGTACTTC
CASSQGGDHNGETQYF
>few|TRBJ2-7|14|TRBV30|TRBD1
TGTGCCTGGAGGACCAGGGGGCGAGGGGGCGAGCAGTACTTC
CAWRTRGRGGEQYF
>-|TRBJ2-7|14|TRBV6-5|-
TGTGCCAGCACCCCGAGCAGGGAACACTACGAGCAGTACTTC
CASTPSREHYEQYF
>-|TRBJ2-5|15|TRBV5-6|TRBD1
TGTGCCAGCAGCCAATTGGACAGGGTCCGCGAGACCCAGTACTTC
CASSQLDRVRETQYF
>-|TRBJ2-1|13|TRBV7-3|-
TGTGCCAGCAGCACAATAGCGGACAATGAGCAGTTCTTC
CASSTIADNEQFF
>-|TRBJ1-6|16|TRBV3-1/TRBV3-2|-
TGTGCCAGCAGCCAAGCGGGGAGCTCCTATAATTCACCCCTCCACTTT
CASSQAGSSYNSPLHF
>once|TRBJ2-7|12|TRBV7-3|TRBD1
TGTGCCAGCAGCTCGGGACAGAACGAGCAGTACTTC
CASSSGQNEQYF
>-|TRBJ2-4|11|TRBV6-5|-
TGTGCCAGCAGTACCACAGGGATTCAGTACTTC
CASSTTGIQYF
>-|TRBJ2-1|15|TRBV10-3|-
TGTGCCATCAGTGAGTTAGCGGCCCCCTACAATGAGCAGTTCTTC
CAISELAAPYNEQFF
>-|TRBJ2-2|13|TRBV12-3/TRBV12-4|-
TGTGCCAGCCGTAGCGGAAGCACCGGGGAGCTGTTTTTT
CASRSGSTGELFF
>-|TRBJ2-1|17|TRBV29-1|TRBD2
TGCAGCGTCCTATACCGACCTACTAGCGGGGGAGGAAATGAGCAGTTCTTC
CSVLYRPTSGGGNEQFF
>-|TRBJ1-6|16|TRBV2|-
TGTGCCAGCAGCCGAGGACAAGGCTCCTATAATTCACCCCTCCACTTT
CASSRGQGSYNSPLHF
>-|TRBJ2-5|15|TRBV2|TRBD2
TGTGCCAGCAGAGGACTAGCGGGGGGCGGAGGGACCCAGTACTTC
CASRGLAGGGGTQYF
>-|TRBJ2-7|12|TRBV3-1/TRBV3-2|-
TGTGCCAGCAGCTCCGGGGACTACGAGCAGTACTTC
CASSSGDYEQYF
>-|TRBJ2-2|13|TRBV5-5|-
TGTGCCAGCAGCTTCCATAACACCGGGGAGCTGTTTTTT
CASSFHNTGELFF
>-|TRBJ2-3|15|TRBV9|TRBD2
TGTGCCAGCAGCCTACAGACTAGCGGGGGTGATACGCAGTATTTT
CASSLQTSGGDTQYF
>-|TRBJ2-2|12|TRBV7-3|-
TGTGCCAGCAGCCCCTTCACCGGGGAGCTGTTTTTT
CASSPFTGELFF
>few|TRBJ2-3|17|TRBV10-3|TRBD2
TGTGCCATCAGTGAGTCGCCTAGCGGGTCTAGCACAGATACGCAGTATTTT
CAISESPSGSSTDTQYF
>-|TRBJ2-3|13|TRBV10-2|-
TGCGCCAGCAGTGAGAGCGGGCCAGATACGCAGTATTTT
CASSESGPDTQYF
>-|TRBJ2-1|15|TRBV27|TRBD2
TGTGCCAGCAGTTCCGGACTAGAGATATACAATGAGCAGTTCTTC
CASSSGLEIYNEQFF
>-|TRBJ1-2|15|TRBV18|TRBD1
TGTGCCAGCTCTGCCGGGACAGGTGATAACTATGGCTACACCTTC
CASSAGTGDNYGYTF
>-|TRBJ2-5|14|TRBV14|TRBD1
TGTGCCAGCGGACAGGGGGTTTTACAAGAGACCCAGTACTTC
CASGQGVLQETQYF
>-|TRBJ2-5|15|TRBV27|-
TGTGCCAGCAGTTTATCTTGGCTAGCGCGTACGACCCAGTACTTC
CASSLSWLARTTQYF
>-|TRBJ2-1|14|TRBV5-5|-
TGTGCCAGCAGCCGGGCGCACTCAGGGATTGAGCAGTTCTTC
CASSRAHSGIEQFF